Below are 30 T cell receptor beta chains sequenced from a single sample in a study of blood T cell repertoires in COVID-19. The method was immunoSEQ multiplex PCR; TCRdb's version includes in-frame clones alone and lacks a portion of them. This table holds fewer than 200,000 clones, about 74% found once. The sequenced sample was peripheral blood. These receptors were taken from a man in his 60s with acute or convalescent COVID-19.

V usage is TRBV9 and J usage is TRBJ2-7; 7 nucleotides line up with TRBD1. Germline values: CDR1 SGDLS, CDR2 YYNGEE. This CDR3 has 14 amino acids. Trimming cost V 0 bases and J 3 bases; bases outside gene matches: 3. DNA for the CDR3: TGTGCCAGCAGCGTAGGGGACAGACTCTACGAGCAGTACTTC. It yields the protein CASSVGDRLYEQYF.

The genes are TRBV24-1 and TRBJ2-7; tentative D call: TRBD2 (6 bases). With 7 bases removed from V and 0 bases from J, the gap between germline ends came to 15 bases. From germline, CDR1 is KGHDR and CDR2 SFDVKD. The CDR3 is 15 residues long. The CDR3 DNA reads TGTGCCACCAGAAGGGACTTTCCGAGCTCCTACGAGCAGTACTTC. This gives the protein CATRRDFPSSYEQYF.

This sequence joins TRBV30 and TRBJ2-7; D perhaps matches TRBD1 (6 bases). Trimming took off 0 bases at V and 7 bases at J, with 28 bases between the two ends. The CDR3 is 18 residues long. Germline V gives CDR1 GTSNPN, CDR2 SVGIG (reference sequence). In DNA form, the CDR3 reads TGTGCCTGGAGTGTCCCTTACAGGACAGTCCCCGACCTTTGGGAGCAGTACTTC. It yields the protein CAWSVPYRTVPDLWEQYF.

The rearrangement joins TRBV27 to TRBJ1-5; weak D call: TRBD1 (6 bases). The length of the CDR3 is 16 residues. Deletions cut 7 bases from V and 4 bases from J, with 20 bases between. Germline V gene data show CDR1 as MNHEY and CDR2 as SMNVEV (reference sequence). The CDR3 spells CASKSLSQGGNQPQHF. Here the CDR3 DNA reads TGTGCCAGCAAATCTCTCTCACAGGGAGGGAATCAGCCCCAGCATTTT.

V and J are TRBV27 and TRBJ1-1, with D maybe TRBD1 (5 bases). Germline values: CDR1 MNHEY, CDR2 SMNVEV (reference sequence). The CDR3 loop spans 14 amino acids. V lost 3 bases and J lost 0, with 8 bases in between. CDR3 coding DNA: TGTGCCAGCAGTTTCACAGGAATGAACACTGAAGCTTTCTTT. As protein: CASSFTGMNTEAFF.

The table lists this clone with a few counts. The chain is built from TRBV4-3 and TRBJ1-2; tentatively, D is TRBD1 (6 bases). Germline V gene sequence: CDR1 LGHNA, CDR2 YSLEER. V was clipped by 0 bases and J by 2 bases, with 16 bases between them. This CDR3 is 17 amino acids long. The CDR3 protein is CASSQDSPGHVNYGYTF. CDR3 in DNA: TGCGCCAGCAGCCAAGATAGCCCGGGACACGTGAACTATGGCTACACCTTC.

The chain combines TRBV29-1 with TRBJ2-5; TRBD2 matches at 10 bases. V was clipped by 0 bases and J by 2 bases; unmatched bases: 18. This CDR3 region has 20 residues. CDR1 is SQVTM and CDR2 is ANQGSEA in the germline V gene. The CDR3 reads CSVEDPENSGGTPPQETQYF. The DNA of the CDR3 is TGCAGCGTTGAAGATCCCGAAAATAGCGGGGGGACGCCCCCACAAGAGACCCAGTACTTC.

The chain carries TRBV4-2 and TRBJ2-3; a possible D gene is TRBD1 (5 bases). The CDR3 totals 14 residues. CDR1 and CDR2 from the germline V gene are LGHNA and YNFKEQ. Trimming took 6 bases from V and 0 from J, leaving 10 bases between them. The CDR3 bases are TGTGCCAGCAGGATAGGGGTTAGCACAGATACGCAGTATTTT. Translated, it gives CASRIGVSTDTQYF.

The V gene is TRBV29-1, the J gene TRBJ1-4; 11 nucleotides agree with TRBD1. From germline, CDR1 is SQVTM and CDR2 ANQGSEA. CDR3 length: 13 amino acids. V shed 4 bases, J shed 8 bases, and the junction held 3 bases outside the gene matches. The CDR3 loop reads CSVAGTGGEKLFF. The CDR3 region has the DNA TGCAGCGTTGCCGGGACAGGGGGGGAAAAACTGTTTTTT. The variable domain in full, completed from reference TRBV29-1 and TRBJ1-4, reads SAVISQKPSRDICQRGTSLTIQCQVDSQVTMMFWYRQQPGQSLTLIATANQGSEATYESGFVIDKFPISRPNLTFSTLTVSNMSPEDSSIYLCSVAGTGGEKLFFGSGTQLSVL.

The genes are TRBV7-8 and TRBJ1-5; possible D gene TRBD1, 6 bases. The CDR3 has 13 residues. The ends were cut back, 8 bases at V and 4 bases at J, with 12 bases in the middle. The V gene's germline CDR1 is SGHVS and CDR2 FQNEAQ. In DNA form, the CDR3 reads TGTGCCAGCGCGAGGGGGTATAATCAGCCCCAGCATTTT. Translating it yields CASARGYNQPQHF.

This chain links TRBV10-3 with TRBJ1-2, with TRBD1 matching 7 bases. Germline lookup yields CDR1 ENHRY and CDR2 SYGVKD. Trimming at V came to 3 bases and at J to 4 bases, leaving 11 bases not matched to a gene. The CDR3 runs 16 residues. The CDR3 protein is CAISEPPGGLSYGYTF. CDR3 nucleotides: TGTGCCATCAGTGAACCCCCAGGGGGTTTGAGCTATGGCTACACCTTC.

This chain joins TRBV5-1 and TRBJ1-4, with a possible D match to TRBD1 (5 bases). CDR1 SGHRS and CDR2 YFSETQ come from the germline V gene. This CDR3 contains 15 residues. Trimming shortened V by 7 bases and J by 5 bases, and 18 bases separated the two germline ends. CDR3 loop: CASGRQGLTNEKLFF. CDR3 in DNA: TGCGCCAGCGGCCGTCAGGGACTGACGAATGAAAAACTGTTTTTT.

This clone came up a few times. This chain uses TRBV21-1 with TRBJ1-1; the table's D gene call, TRBD1, was not cross checked with the DNA. TRBV21-1 is a pseudogene locus. The CDR3 length is 15 residues. The CDR3 DNA reads as TGTGCCAGTACCGTTAAGACAGGCCTGAACACTGAAGCTTTCTTT. This codes for CASTVKTGLNTEAFF.

The rearrangement uses TRBV30 and TRBJ1-2; D is perhaps TRBD1 (6 bases). Germline assignment: CDR1 GTSNPN and CDR2 SVGIG (reference sequence). Trimming removed 0 bases from V and 8 bases from J, with 16 bases in between. The CDR3 sequence is 14 residues long. The CDR3 spells CAWSVGGYVAGYTF. The CDR3 nucleotides are TGTGCCTGGAGTGTAGGGGGTTATGTTGCGGGCTACACCTTC.

The CDR3 protein is CASSIQFGTEAFF. The DNA for the CDR3 is TGTGCCAGTAGTATACAGTTCGGGACTGAAGCTTTCTTT. This chain connects TRBV19 to TRBJ1-1, with D hard to call. The germline CDR1 and CDR2 sequences are LNHDA and SQIVND (reference sequence). The CDR3 extends over 13 amino acids. V gave up 2 bases and J gave up 5 bases, with 9 bases separating them. The whole variable domain, filled in from reference TRBV19 and TRBJ1-1, reads DGGITQSPKYLFRKEGQNVTLSCEQNLNHDAMYWYRQDPGQGLRLIYYSQIVNDFQKGDIAEGYSVSREKKESFPLTVTSAQKNPTAFYLCASSIQFGTEAFFGQGTRLTVV.

The table lists this clone with a count of one. The V and J genes are TRBV3-1 (or the pseudogene TRBV3-2) and TRBJ2-2, with D possibly matching TRBD1 (5 bases). The CDR3 spans 13 residues. From germline, CDR1 is LGHDT and CDR2 YNNKEL (reference sequence). The germline V and J ends were trimmed by 7 bases and 4 bases, with 10 bases remaining between them. Here the CDR3 reads CASTNTGTGELFF. DNA for the CDR3: TGTGCCAGCACCAACACAGGCACCGGGGAGCTGTTTTTT.

J is TRBJ2-2 and V is TRBV19, with D hard to call. The CDR3 spans 16 residues. Between the trimmed V and J ends, which lost 2 bases and 0 bases, there was a span of 10 bases. Germline CDR1 LNHDA, CDR2 SQIVND (reference sequence). CDR3 nucleotides: TGTGCCAGTAGTATATCCGGGTCGGCGAACACCGGGGAGCTGTTTTTT. It encodes CASSISGSANTGELFF.

The sample holds one count of this clone. V and J are TRBV18 and TRBJ1-5; TRBD1 matches 10 bases. Germline V gene lookup returns CDR1 KGHSH and CDR2 LQKENI. The J segment lost 6 bases and the V segment lost 3 bases, leaving 5 bases of the junction unmatched. The CDR3 runs 15 residues. The CDR3 is CASSPGTGDGQPQHF. The CDR3, as DNA: TGTGCCAGCTCACCCGGGACAGGGGATGGTCAGCCCCAGCATTTT.

The rearrangement links TRBV11-2 to TRBJ1-3; a possible D gene is TRBD1 (6 bases). The CDR3 extends over 15 amino acids. V gave up 5 bases and J gave up 0 bases, with 11 bases separating them. Germline CDR1 is SGHAT and CDR2 is FQNNGV. CDR3 sequence: CASSPRTVSGNTIYF. CDR3 bases: TGTGCCAGCAGCCCTCGGACAGTCTCTGGAAACACCATATATTTT.

The rearrangement joins TRBV6-5 to TRBJ1-5, with 10 bases matching TRBD1. Germline lookup yields CDR1 MNHEY and CDR2 SVGAGI. CDR3 size: 15 residues. After removal of 5 bases from V and 3 bases from J, the junction contained 4 bases not matched to a gene. CDR3 region: CASSPGQGPNQPQHF. As DNA, the CDR3 is TGTGCCAGCAGTCCGGGACAGGGGCCCAATCAGCCCCAGCATTTT.

V gene TRBV6-1 combines with J gene TRBJ2-3; 9 bases are a match to TRBD1. The CDR3 has 16 residues. Per germline, CDR1 MNHNS and CDR2 SASEGT. The J segment lost 4 bases and the V segment lost 2 bases, leaving 7 bases of the junction unmatched. CDR3 sequence: CASSERDRVGSDTQYF. CDR3 DNA: TGTGCCAGCAGTGAACGGGACAGGGTTGGCTCAGATACGCAGTATTTT.

The J gene is TRBJ2-2, the V gene TRBV9; maybe TRBD1 (6 bases). Germline V lookup: CDR1 SGDLS, CDR2 YYNGEE. This CDR3 is built from 16 residues. Trimming pared 4 bases from V and 2 bases from J, leaving 15 bases between. The CDR3 sequence is CASSSGVGANTGELFF. Written as DNA, the CDR3 is TGTGCCAGCAGCTCAGGGGTAGGGGCCAACACCGGGGAGCTGTTTTTT.

The genes are TRBV28 and TRBJ1-4; tentatively, D is TRBD1 (5 bases). Germline CDR1 reads MDHEN; CDR2 reads SYDVKM. The CDR3 totals 13 residues. Trimming removed 8 bases at V and 7 bases at J, with 14 bases between. CDR3 in DNA: TGTGCCAGCTCGAGTGTGGGGGGTGAAAAACTGTTTTTT. Its translation: CASSSVGGEKLFF.

This clone was seen more than once but under ten times. The rearrangement joins TRBV5-4 to TRBJ2-2, with a possible D match to TRBD1 (5 bases). This CDR3 has 12 residues. Trimming shortened V by 7 bases and J by 6 bases, and 10 bases separated the two germline ends. Germline-derived CDR1 and CDR2 are SGHNT and YYREEE (reference sequence). This chain's CDR3 is CASGSGPGELFF. Here the CDR3 DNA reads TGTGCCAGCGGATCAGGGCCCGGGGAGCTGTTTTTT.

The chain joins TRBV4-2 to TRBJ2-2; 7 bases fit TRBD2. Germline assignment: CDR1 LGHNA and CDR2 YNFKEQ. The CDR3 runs to 17 residues. The ends lost 3 bases at V and 7 bases at J; junction bases unmatched: 14. The CDR3 bases are TGTGCCAGCAGCCACGGAACGGCGGGGGAGTTACACGGGGAGCTGTTTTTT. It specifies CASSHGTAGELHGELFF.

The chain recombines TRBV5-1 with TRBJ1-1; 7 bases agree with TRBD1. V dropped 6 bases and J dropped 5; count of bases not matched to a gene: 22. The length of the CDR3 is 18 residues. Germline V gene lookup returns CDR1 SGHRS and CDR2 YFSETQ. This CDR3 is CASKDRKGASLVGTEAFF. For the CDR3, the DNA is TGCGCCAGCAAAGATCGCAAGGGGGCTTCTTTAGTCGGGACTGAAGCTTTCTTT.

The chain has TRBV4-2 and TRBJ2-3; 8 nucleotides line up with TRBD1. The ends lost 2 bases at V and 3 bases at J; junction bases unmatched: 7. The CDR3 runs to 16 residues. The germline CDR1 and CDR2 sequences are LGHNA and YNFKEQ. The CDR3 DNA reads as TGTGCCAGCAGCCAATTAATGACAGGGGTTACAGATACGCAGTATTTT. Translating it yields CASSQLMTGVTDTQYF.

This chain joins TRBV10-3 and TRBJ2-7, with 10 bases fitting TRBD1. Germline CDR1 and CDR2: ENHRY and SYGVKD. Trimming took 6 bases from V and 2 from J; bases not matched to a gene: 4. CDR3 length: 14 amino acids. The CDR3 region is CAIRGTGETYEQYF. In nucleotides, the CDR3 is TGTGCCATCAGGGGGACAGGGGAGACCTACGAGCAGTACTTC.

There are a few counts of this clone. As DNA, the CDR3 is TGCGCCAGCGCCGCGGGGGAAGCAGATACGCAGTATTTT. Translating gives CASAAGEADTQYF. V and J are TRBV5-1 and TRBJ2-3, with 7 positions matching TRBD2. The CDR3 length is 13 residues. V lost 7 bases, J lost 4 bases, and 6 bases stayed unmatched. Germline-derived CDR1 and CDR2 are SGHRS and YFSETQ.

V is TRBV7-2 and J is TRBJ2-7; 9 positions match TRBD2. The ends lost 5 bases at V and 6 bases at J; junction bases unmatched: 17. The CDR3 contains 17 residues. CDR1 and CDR2 from the germline V gene are SGHTA and FQGNSA. CDR3 region: CASSPGALAGKASEQYF. CDR3 coding DNA: TGTGCCAGCAGCCCGGGGGCCCTAGCGGGGAAGGCAAGCGAGCAGTACTTC.